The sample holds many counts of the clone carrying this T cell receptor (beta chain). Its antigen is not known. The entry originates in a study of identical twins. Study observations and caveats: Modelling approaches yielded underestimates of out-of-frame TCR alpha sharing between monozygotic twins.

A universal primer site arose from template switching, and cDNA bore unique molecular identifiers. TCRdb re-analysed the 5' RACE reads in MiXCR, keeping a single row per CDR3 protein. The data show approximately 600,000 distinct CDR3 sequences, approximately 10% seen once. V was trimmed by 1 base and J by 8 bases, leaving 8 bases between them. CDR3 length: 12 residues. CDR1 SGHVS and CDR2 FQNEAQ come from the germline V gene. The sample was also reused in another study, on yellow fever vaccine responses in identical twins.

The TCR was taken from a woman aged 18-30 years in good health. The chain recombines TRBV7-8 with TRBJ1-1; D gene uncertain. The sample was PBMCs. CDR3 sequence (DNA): TGTGCCAGCAGCTTAGTGTTACAGGAAGCTTTCTTT. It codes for CASSLVLQEAFF. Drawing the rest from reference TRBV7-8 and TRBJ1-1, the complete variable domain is GAGVSQSPRYKVAKRGQDVALRCDPISGHVSLFWYQQALGQGPEFLTYFQNEAQLDKSGLPSDRFFAERPEGSVSTLKIQRTQQEDSAVYLCASSLVLQEAFFGQGTRLTVV.